The present T cell receptor beta chain was sequenced within a study of blood T cell repertoires in COVID-19. The wider study: Material from acute and convalescent COVID-19 was sourced from the United States, Italy and Spain. In each case, the material was cDNA or gDNA derived from T cells, B-cell-depleted T cells, or PBMCs.

The CDR3 is 15 residues long. The germline CDR1 and CDR2 sequences are LGHDT and YNNKEL (reference sequence). Trimming took off 0 bases at V and 3 bases at J, with 11 bases between the two ends. Original handling: Nucleated cell number was recorded as an estimate derived from reference gene primer amplification. The protocol was immunoSEQ multiplex PCR, while the TCRdb copy is restricted to in-frame clones and leaves out a portion. Clonal size and the V and J genes are those of that table, whereas D and trimming came from the DNA. The sample holds 140,000 or so clones; 75% to 90% are singletons and the top ten take approximately 9.9%.

The clonotype was recovered from a woman at least 80 years old with acute or convalescent COVID-19. Sequenced input: peripheral blood. V is TRBV3-1 (or the pseudogene TRBV3-2) and J is TRBJ1-1; no clear D. The CDR3 nucleotides are TGTGCCAGCAGCCAAGATAGTAATCGGGACACTGAAGCTTTCTTT. It encodes CASSQDSNRDTEAFF.